One and the same sample provided the 32 T cell receptor beta chains below, sequenced in a study of cytomegalovirus exposure and HLA in healthy donors (dated by TCRdb to 2017 to 2019). Receptors were amplified or captured by the immunoSEQ multiplex PCR assay. A mixture of 60 forward primers for TCR Vbeta segments and 13 reverse primers for TCR Jbeta segments was used in the multiplex PCR. TCRdb mirrors the immuneACCESS table, restricted to in-frame sequences. Some clones are absent from its copies; in checked studies, under half trace to an unresolved V gene, and the reason for the others is unknown. The sample's table lists a count of tens of thousands of clones. 1.5% of the sample is held by the ten biggest clonotypes. The specimen sequenced was PBMCs. Every receptor here comes from a woman aged 55-70 years in good health and CMV-seronegative.

V gene TRBV28 combines with J gene TRBJ1-2; TRBD1 might be the D (5 bases). The CDR3 loop spans 12 amino acids. V lost 4 bases and J lost 5, with 8 bases in between. Germline CDR1 is MDHEN and CDR2 is SYDVKM. The CDR3 here is CASSSRQYGYTF. The CDR3 nucleotides read TGTGCCAGCAGTTCCAGACAGTATGGCTACACCTTC.

The chain uses TRBV7-6 and TRBJ2-7, with 9 bases identical to TRBD1. There are 15 residues in the CDR3. J gave up 3 bases and V 5 bases, and 8 bases lay outside the gene matches. Germline V lookup: CDR1 SGHVS, CDR2 FNYEAQ. As DNA, the CDR3 is TGTGCCAGCAGCGCTAGGGGACAGGGTTACTACGAGCAGTACTTC. Amino acids: CASSARGQGYYEQYF.

V usage is TRBV7-2 and J usage is TRBJ1-1; D gene uncertain. V lost 5 bases, J lost 5 bases, and 12 bases lay in between. The CDR3 spans 13 residues. The germline V gene has CDR1 SGHTA and CDR2 FQGNSA. CDR3 coding DNA: TGTGCCAGCAGCCCCCTCGTTTCTACTGAAGCTTTCTTT. It is translated as CASSPLVSTEAFF.

This CDR3 reads CASSFRQGLNEKLFF. The CDR3 DNA is TGTGCCAGCAGCTTCCGACAGGGGCTTAATGAAAAACTGTTTTTT. The V gene is TRBV7-9, the J gene TRBJ1-4, with 8 bases identical to TRBD1. V dropped 3 bases and J dropped 4; count of bases not matched to a gene: 4. Germline values: CDR1 SEHNR, CDR2 FQNEAQ (reference sequence). CDR3 length equals 15 residues.

The chain couples TRBV9 to TRBJ1-5; 8 nucleotides match TRBD1. CDR1 SGDLS and CDR2 YYNGEE come from the germline V gene. V dropped 0 bases and J dropped 5; count of bases not matched to a gene: 4. This CDR3 comprises 15 residues. The DNA of the CDR3 is TGTGCCAGCAGCGTAGCGGCAGGGGGCGATCAGCCCCAGCATTTT. This gives the protein CASSVAAGGDQPQHF.

The V and J genes are TRBV28 and TRBJ2-7, with D maybe TRBD2 (5 bases). The germline V gene has CDR1 MDHEN and CDR2 SYDVKM. The CDR3 extends over 16 amino acids. V shed 3 bases and J shed 2 bases, with 17 bases lying between them. CDR3 coding DNA: TGTGCCAGCAGTTTTTCCGTGGGAGCAAGTACCTACGAGCAGTACTTC. Translated: CASSFSVGASTYEQYF.

This chain links TRBV7-5 with TRBJ2-7; the table's D call of TRBD1 was not tested on the DNA. TRBV7-5 is labeled a pseudogene. This CDR3 has 15 residues. The CDR3 nucleotides are TGTGCCAGAAGCTTAGACAGGGGGCGCTTCTACGAGCAGTACTTC. Translation gives CARSLDRGRFYEQYF.

J is TRBJ2-3 and V is TRBV5-4; 10 positions match TRBD2. V shed 2 bases and J 4 bases; nucleotides not matched to a gene: 4. The length of the CDR3 is 15 residues. Germline CDR1 and CDR2: SGHNT and YYREEE (reference sequence). This chain's CDR3 is CASSFLAGASDTQYF. Here the CDR3 DNA reads TGTGCCAGCAGCTTTCTAGCGGGAGCGTCAGATACGCAGTATTTT.

The CDR3 DNA reads as TGTGCCAGCAGCAGGGGACAGGGCCCTGGAAACACCATATATTTT. Its translation: CASSRGQGPGNTIYF. This chain uses TRBV5-4 with TRBJ1-3; 9 positions agree with TRBD1. The J segment lost 2 bases and the V segment lost 4 bases, leaving 4 bases of the junction unmatched. Germline CDR1 reads SGHNT; CDR2 reads YYREEE (reference sequence). The CDR3 consists of 15 residues.

CDR3 nucleotide sequence: TGTGCCAGTAGTACCGACAGCAACTACGAGCAGTACTTC. The encoded protein is CASSTDSNYEQYF. V gene TRBV19 combines with J gene TRBJ2-7; weak D call: TRBD1 (5 bases). The germline V gene encodes CDR1 LNHDA and CDR2 SQIVND (reference sequence). The germline V and J ends were trimmed by 4 bases and 3 bases, with 10 bases remaining between them. The CDR3 consists of 13 residues.

V usage is TRBV7-6 and J usage is TRBJ2-7; 10 nucleotides agree with TRBD1. CDR3 length equals 12 residues. V was clipped by 5 bases and J by 10 bases; unmatched bases: 5. Germline V gene sequence: CDR1 SGHVS, CDR2 FNYEAQ. This CDR3 reads CASSLTGGSQYF. The CDR3 region has the DNA TGTGCCAGCAGCCTGACAGGGGGCAGTCAGTACTTC.

The rearrangement links TRBV7-6 to TRBJ2-5, with D perhaps TRBD2 (6 bases). The CDR3 is 13 amino acids. Per the germline V gene, CDR1 is SGHVS and CDR2 is FNYEAQ. V gave up 5 bases and J gave up 5 bases, with 12 bases separating them. This chain's CDR3 is CASSPRGMETQYF. The CDR3 nucleotides read TGTGCCAGCAGCCCCCGGGGGATGGAGACCCAGTACTTC.

The chain links TRBV18 to TRBJ2-2, with 10 bases aligning to TRBD1. There are 18 residues in the CDR3. Trimming removed 1 base from V and 8 bases from J; junction bases left unmatched: 13. CDR1 and CDR2 from the germline V gene are KGHSH and LQKENI. The DNA of the CDR3 is TGTGCCAGCTCACCACAGACCCCGGGACAGGGGAGCACGGGGGAGCTGTTTTTT. Translation gives CASSPQTPGQGSTGELFF.

This sequence joins TRBV11-3 and TRBJ2-7; 10 bases line up with TRBD1. The CDR3 extends over 12 amino acids. CDR1 and CDR2 from the germline V gene are SGHNT and YENEEA. Unmatched junction bases numbered 1, after V lost 5 bases and J lost 6 bases. Here the CDR3 DNA reads TGTGCCAGCAGCGGGACAGGGGTCGAGCAGTACTTC. Protein product: CASSGTGVEQYF.

The J gene is TRBJ2-1, the V gene TRBV6-6, with 9 bases identical to TRBD2. The CDR3 extends over 16 amino acids. The V and J ends lost 2 bases and 7 bases, in that order; junction bases with no gene match: 9. Germline assignment: CDR1 MNHNY and CDR2 SVGAGI (reference sequence). CDR3 residues: CASSYPPWSGRNEQFF. CDR3 in DNA: TGTGCCAGCAGTTACCCCCCGTGGAGCGGGAGGAATGAGCAGTTCTTC.

The V gene is TRBV5-4, the J gene TRBJ2-7, with 8 bases identical to TRBD1. With 4 bases clipped from V and 5 bases from J, the junction kept 14 bases outside the gene matches. The germline gives CDR1 SGHNT, CDR2 YYREEE (reference sequence). The CDR3 loop spans 16 amino acids. The CDR3 here is CASSKPPRTGTDEQYF. The DNA for the CDR3 is TGTGCCAGCAGCAAGCCCCCCAGGACAGGGACTGACGAGCAGTACTTC.

The rearrangement uses TRBV6-1 and TRBJ2-1; TRBD2 aligns across 13 bases. J gave up 7 bases and V 3 bases, and 6 bases lay outside the gene matches. Per germline, CDR1 MNHNS and CDR2 SASEGT. The CDR3 consists of 16 residues. CDR3 sequence (DNA): TGTGCCAGCAGTGACCCTAGACTAGCGGGAGGAAATGAGCAGTTCTTC. It codes for CASSDPRLAGGNEQFF.

The chain is built from TRBV7-8 and TRBJ1-2; 8 nucleotides agree with TRBD1. The CDR3 spans 16 residues. CDR1 and CDR2 (germline): SGHVS, FQNEAQ. V trimming: 2 bases; J trimming: 5 bases; junction bases outside the gene matches: 10. The CDR3 here is CASSLKEQGARYGYTF. DNA of the CDR3: TGTGCCAGCAGCTTAAAGGAGCAGGGGGCTAGGTATGGCTACACCTTC.

The V call is TRBV27, the J call TRBJ1-5; possible D gene TRBD1, 5 bases. Trimming shortened V by 0 bases and J by 4 bases, and 7 bases separated the two germline ends. The CDR3 extends over 14 amino acids. Per the germline V gene, CDR1 is MNHEY and CDR2 is SMNVEV (reference sequence). CDR3 nucleotides: TGTGCCAGCAGTTTATCTAGGGGAAATCAGCCCCAGCATTTT. This gives the protein CASSLSRGNQPQHF.

This sequence joins TRBV28 and TRBJ1-1; D possibly corresponds to TRBD1 (6 bases). Trimming pared 10 bases from V and 4 bases from J, leaving 22 bases between. The germline V gene has CDR1 MDHEN and CDR2 SYDVKM. The CDR3 has 15 amino acids. In DNA form, the CDR3 reads TGTGCCAACTCGGACAGATCGTTTCCAAGCACTGAAGCTTTCTTT. Translating it yields CANSDRSFPSTEAFF.

The rearrangement uses TRBV7-3 and TRBJ2-3; TRBD2 matches 7 bases. Germline lookup yields CDR1 SGHTA and CDR2 FQGTGA. The junction had 8 bases not matched to a gene; V was cut back by 1 base and J by 4 bases. This CDR3 comprises 16 residues. The CDR3 DNA is TGTGCCAGCAGCTTAAACGGGAGGACTACCCCAGATACGCAGTATTTT. Translation gives CASSLNGRTTPDTQYF.

The chain couples TRBV29-1 to TRBJ2-7; possibly TRBD2 for D (6 bases). The CDR3 length is 11 residues. The V gene lost 4 bases and the J gene lost 4 bases, with 8 bases spanning the gap. Germline V lookup: CDR1 SQVTM, CDR2 ANQGSEA. CDR3 in amino acids: CSVAEGYEQYF. The CDR3 DNA reads as TGCAGCGTTGCGGAGGGTTACGAGCAGTACTTC.

V and J are TRBV29-1 and TRBJ2-5; TRBD2 matches 9 bases. The CDR3 has 16 residues. With 3 bases clipped from V and 5 bases from J, the junction kept 13 bases outside the gene matches. Germline CDR1 SQVTM, CDR2 ANQGSEA. The CDR3 region has the DNA TGCAGCGTTGAGGGCGGACCAGCGGGAGGTCAGGAGACCCAGTACTTC. Amino acids: CSVEGGPAGGQETQYF. Drawing the rest from reference TRBV29-1 and TRBJ2-5, the complete variable domain is SAVISQKPSRDICQRGTSLTIQCQVDSQVTMMFWYRQQPGQSLTLIATANQGSEATYESGFVIDKFPISRPNLTFSTLTVSNMSPEDSSIYLCSVEGGPAGGQETQYFGPGTRLLVL.

The genes are TRBV11-3 and TRBJ1-1; D is perhaps TRBD1 (5 bases). Germline loops: CDR1 SGHNT, CDR2 YENEEA. This CDR3 spans 12 amino acids. V gave up 0 bases and J gave up 10 bases, with 9 bases separating them. The CDR3 DNA reads as TGTGCCAGCAGCTTAGAGGCCGGGGGAGCTTTCTTT. It specifies CASSLEAGGAFF.

This chain joins TRBV6-5 and TRBJ2-7; TRBD2 might be the D (7 bases). V lost 5 bases to trimming and J lost 6 bases, with 11 bases between them. Germline lookup yields CDR1 MNHEY and CDR2 SVGAGI. The CDR3 loop spans 12 amino acids. CDR3 sequence: CASSTRGGEQYF. The DNA for the CDR3 is TGTGCCAGCAGTACGAGGGGGGGCGAGCAGTACTTC.

This chain joins TRBV28 and TRBJ2-7; possibly TRBD2 for D (6 bases). Deletions cut 1 base from V and 6 bases from J, with 7 bases between. The CDR3 contains 12 residues. Germline V gene lookup returns CDR1 MDHEN and CDR2 SYDVKM. CDR3 protein: CASSLSGLEQYF. For the CDR3, the DNA is TGTGCCAGCAGTTTATCGGGACTCGAGCAGTACTTC.

This chain joins TRBV10-3 and TRBJ2-7; D is unclear. Germline CDR1 is ENHRY and CDR2 is SYGVKD. The CDR3 is 15 amino acids. V was clipped by 2 bases and J by 4 bases, with 15 bases between them. CDR3 loop: CAISERHSLGYEQYF. In DNA, the CDR3 is TGTGCCATCAGTGAGCGGCATTCTCTCGGGTACGAGCAGTACTTC.

The chain links TRBV2 to TRBJ2-1; D may be TRBD1 (7 bases). Germline CDR1 reads SNHLY; CDR2 reads FYNNEI. This CDR3 spans 12 amino acids. Trimming pared 6 bases from V and 10 bases from J, leaving 13 bases between. CDR3 protein: CASRKQGREQFF. CDR3 in DNA: TGTGCCAGCAGAAAACAGGGGAGGGAGCAGTTCTTC.

This chain uses TRBV5-1 with TRBJ1-4, with 7 bases matching TRBD1. V lost 1 base to trimming and J lost 4 bases; unmatched junction nucleotides: 1. This CDR3 spans 14 amino acids. From germline, CDR1 is SGHRS and CDR2 YFSETQ. The DNA of the CDR3 is TGCGCCAGCAGCTTGAGACAGGGTAATGAAAAACTGTTTTTT. It encodes CASSLRQGNEKLFF.

This chain links TRBV7-2 with TRBJ2-3, with 8 bases lining up with TRBD2. The ends lost 4 bases at V and 5 bases at J; junction bases unmatched: 11. Germline lookup yields CDR1 SGHTA and CDR2 FQGNSA. The CDR3 sequence is 16 residues long. As DNA, the CDR3 is TGTGCCAGCAGCTGGAGCGGGAGAGGTGGTGGAGATACGCAGTATTTT. Protein product: CASSWSGRGGGDTQYF.

The CDR3 spells CASSPYRALNYGYTF. In DNA form, the CDR3 reads TGTGCCAGCAGCCCTTACAGAGCCCTAAACTATGGCTACACCTTC. The chain is built from TRBV5-4 and TRBJ1-2; unclear D gene. From germline, CDR1 is SGHNT and CDR2 YYREEE (reference sequence). Trimming cost V 4 bases and J 2 bases, with 15 bases left between them. The CDR3 has 15 amino acids. The full variable domain, its missing parts supplied by reference TRBV5-4 and TRBJ1-2, is ETGVTQSPTHLIKTRGQQVTLRCSSQSGHNTVSWYQQALGQGPQFIFQYYREEENGRGNFPPRFSGLQFPNYSSELNVNALELDDSALYLCASSPYRALNYGYTFGSGTRLTVV.

In nucleotides, the CDR3 is TGTGCCAGCCCGGGACTAGATGACACCGGGGAGCTGTTTTTT. Amino acids: CASPGLDDTGELFF. The chain recombines TRBV21-1 with TRBJ2-2; the table assigns TRBD2, which was not confirmed against the DNA. TRBV21-1 is a pseudogene segment. The CDR3 covers 14 residues.